The sequence of this T cell receptor (beta chain) was determined in a study of blood T cells in healthy people across ages. Whole-study results and caveats: Roughly linear age-related decline in beta diversity appeared, significant by age 40.

Remarks on this clonotype: Its specificity is not known.

A second about 7 to 12 cycle PCR used barcoded and J-beta primers. TCRdb passed the 5' RACE reads through MiXCR, listing each CDR3 protein once. The sample has about 630,000 distinct CDR3 sequences, around a fifth seen once. Germline lookup yields CDR1 SNHLY and CDR2 FYNNEI. Trimming left V 8 bases short and J 0 bases short, with 11 bases between. The CDR3 is 14 residues long. V and J are TRBV2 and TRBJ1-3; a weak D match, TRBD1 (6 bases). The sample consisted of blood. This clonotype was obtained from a man between 70 and 80 years old in good health. CDR3 nucleotide sequence: TGTGCCAGCGCGGACAGTCGCTCTGGAAACACCATATATTTT. Encoded protein: CASADSRSGNTIYF.